The rows below give T cell receptor beta chains drawn from one sample of a study of blood T cell repertoires in COVID-19. Libraries were prepared by immunoSEQ multiplex PCR; TCRdb keeps only in-frame clonotypes and omits some of them. Of roughly 80,000 clones in the sample, about 83% are singletons; the top ten hold about 31%. Sequenced material: peripheral blood. The receptor source for this set is a woman of 80 years or more with acute or convalescent COVID-19. The CDR3 runs from the conserved cysteine through the conserved F or W. The order of the fields is V gene, D gene, clone size, CDR3 length, J gene, CDR3 DNA, CDR3 protein. D genes are given only for firm matches. The size entry is marked missing in some rows and otherwise reads once, few, many or a size class.

V: TRBV19; D: -; size: -; length: 17; J: TRBJ2-1; DNA: TGTGCCAGTAGAAACTTAGGTGAGGGAATGTTAGGCAATGAGCAGTTCTTC; CDR3: CASRNLGEGMLGNEQFF
V: TRBV11-3; D: -; size: -; length: 16; J: TRBJ2-7; DNA: TGTGCCAGCAGCTCAGGGACAAAGAATAGCTCCTACGAGCAGTACTTC; CDR3: CASSSGTKNSSYEQYF
V: TRBV24-1; D: TRBD1; size: -; length: 14; J: TRBJ1-2; DNA: TGTGCCACCAGTGATTCCGGACAGGGCTATGGCTACACCTTC; CDR3: CATSDSGQGYGYTF
V: TRBV28; D: TRBD2; size: -; length: 17; J: TRBJ2-5; DNA: TGTGCCAGCAGTTTACCCTTGGCGGGAGGGCCCGGGGAGACCCAGTACTTC; CDR3: CASSLPLAGGPGETQYF
V: TRBV2; D: -; size: -; length: 13; J: TRBJ1-6; DNA: TGTGCCCTACAGGGAGACTATAATTCACCCCTCCACTTT; CDR3: CALQGDYNSPLHF
V: TRBV2; D: -; size: -; length: 14; J: TRBJ2-7; DNA: TGTGCCAGTGCTGGTCAACAGAGCTCCTACGAGCAGTACTTC; CDR3: CASAGQQSSYEQYF
V: TRBV28; D: TRBD1; size: -; length: 18; J: TRBJ1-1; DNA: TGTGCCAGCAGGTTACCCCCGGGACAGGGGGCAGAGAACACTGAAGCTTTCTTT; CDR3: CASRLPPGQGAENTEAFF
V: TRBV19; D: -; size: -; length: 17; J: TRBJ1-5; DNA: TGTGCCAGTAGTAGGGCGGGGGGTGGTTGGAGCAATCAGCCCCAGCATTTT; CDR3: CASSRAGGGWSNQPQHF
V: TRBV7-2; D: TRBD2; size: -; length: 16; J: TRBJ2-5; DNA: TGTGCCAGCAGCCCTCCCTGGACTAGCGGGAGAGAGACCCAGTACTTC; CDR3: CASSPPWTSGRETQYF
V: TRBV6-5; D: -; size: -; length: 14; J: TRBJ1-5; DNA: TGTGCCAGCAGCCGGGGGTACGAAGCTCAGCCCCAGCATTTT; CDR3: CASSRGYEAQPQHF
V: TRBV28; D: -; size: -; length: 16; J: TRBJ1-4; DNA: TGTGCCAGCAGTTTAGGGGGAGGGACAAGTCAGGAAAAACTGTTTTTT; CDR3: CASSLGGGTSQEKLFF
V: TRBV18; D: TRBD2; size: few; length: 15; J: TRBJ2-7; DNA: TGTGCCAGCTCACTAACTAGCGGGGAAGCCTACGAGCAGTACTTC; CDR3: CASSLTSGEAYEQYF
V: TRBV5-1; D: -; size: -; length: 14; J: TRBJ2-2; DNA: TGCGCCAGCAGCATGGTAGAGTTGGCCGGGGAGCTGTTTTTT; CDR3: CASSMVELAGELFF
V: TRBV7-9; D: TRBD1; size: -; length: 15; J: TRBJ1-4; DNA: TGTGCCAGCAGCTTCTCCGGGACAGTCAGCGAAAAACTGTTTTTT; CDR3: CASSFSGTVSEKLFF
V: TRBV7-2; D: TRBD2; size: -; length: 15; J: TRBJ2-3; DNA: TGTGCCAGCAGCTTAGGTCCGGGGGGTTTAGATACGCAGTATTTT; CDR3: CASSLGPGGLDTQYF
V: TRBV9; D: -; size: -; length: 14; J: TRBJ1-5; DNA: TGTGCCAGCAGCTTGGACAGTAGCAATCAGCCCCAGCATTTT; CDR3: CASSLDSSNQPQHF
V: TRBV5-1; D: -; size: -; length: 15; J: TRBJ2-1; DNA: TGCGCCAGCAGCCGCACAAGCGGCACTAACAATGAGCAGTTCTTC; CDR3: CASSRTSGTNNEQFF
V: TRBV29-1; D: -; size: -; length: 13; J: TRBJ2-7; DNA: TGCAGCGTTCGGGGTCAGGGGACCTACGAGCAGTACTTC; CDR3: CSVRGQGTYEQYF
V: TRBV2; D: TRBD1; size: medium-sized; length: 14; J: TRBJ1-1; DNA: TGTGCCAGCAGGATAACAGGGGCCCACACTGAAGCTTTCTTT; CDR3: CASRITGAHTEAFF
V: TRBV6-1; D: TRBD2; size: -; length: 20; J: TRBJ2-3; DNA: TGTGCCAGCAGTGACAGGACCTCAGCGTCTAGCGGGAGGGCCCTAGATACGCAGTATTTT; CDR3: CASSDRTSASSGRALDTQYF
V: TRBV4-1; D: -; size: -; length: 12; J: TRBJ2-3; DNA: TGCGCCAGCAGCCCCCGAGCAGATACGCAGTATTTT; CDR3: CASSPRADTQYF
V: TRBV5-8; D: TRBD1; size: -; length: 16; J: TRBJ1-5; DNA: TGTGCCAGCAGCGTTGGGGACAGGTCGGGCAATCAGCCCCAGCATTTT; CDR3: CASSVGDRSGNQPQHF
V: TRBV3-1/TRBV3-2; D: -; size: -; length: 13; J: TRBJ2-5; DNA: TGTGCCAGCAGCCAAGATAGCTTCGAGACCCAGTACTTC; CDR3: CASSQDSFETQYF
V: TRBV7-6; D: TRBD1; size: -; length: 16; J: TRBJ2-1; DNA: TGTGCCAGCAGCTTATCTCCGGGACAGGGAAACAATGAGCAGTTCTTC; CDR3: CASSLSPGQGNNEQFF
V: TRBV7-2; D: TRBD2; size: -; length: 15; J: TRBJ2-7; DNA: TGTGCCAGCAGCCTCGGCGGGAGCTTGGGGGGCGAGCAGTACTTC; CDR3: CASSLGGSLGGEQYF
V: TRBV24-1; D: -; size: once; length: 13; J: TRBJ2-5; DNA: TGTGCCACCAGTGACTCAGTTTGGGAGACCCAGTACTTC; CDR3: CATSDSVWETQYF
V: TRBV6-2/TRBV6-3; D: TRBD2; size: few; length: 16; J: TRBJ2-3; DNA: TGTGCCAGCAGTTACGGGCTAGCGGGAGGAACAGATACGCAGTATTTT; CDR3: CASSYGLAGGTDTQYF
V: TRBV18; D: -; size: -; length: 17; J: TRBJ2-5; DNA: TGTGCCAGCTCACCACCCCTTGCATCAGGGTCACAAGAGACCCAGTACTTC; CDR3: CASSPPLASGSQETQYF
V: TRBV5-5; D: -; size: -; length: 14; J: TRBJ2-5; DNA: TGTGCCAGCAGCTTGGCTCCAGGACAAGAGACCCAGTACTTC; CDR3: CASSLAPGQETQYF